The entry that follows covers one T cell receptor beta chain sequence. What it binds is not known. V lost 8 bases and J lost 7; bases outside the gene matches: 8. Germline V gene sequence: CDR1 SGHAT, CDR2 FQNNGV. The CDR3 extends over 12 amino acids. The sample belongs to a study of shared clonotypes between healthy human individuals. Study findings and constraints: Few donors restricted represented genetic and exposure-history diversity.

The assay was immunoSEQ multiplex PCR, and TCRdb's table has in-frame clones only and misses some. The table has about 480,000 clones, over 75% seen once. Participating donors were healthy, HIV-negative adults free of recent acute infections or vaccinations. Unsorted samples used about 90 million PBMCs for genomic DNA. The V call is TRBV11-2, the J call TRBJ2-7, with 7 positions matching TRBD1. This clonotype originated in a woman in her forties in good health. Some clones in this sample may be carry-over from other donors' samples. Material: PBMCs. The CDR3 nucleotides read TGTGCCAGCGCAAAGGGGGCTGGGGAGCAGTACTTC. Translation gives CASAKGAGEQYF.